The clone carrying this T cell receptor beta chain was counted many times. Its antigen is not known. Each TCR beta library was made by quantitative 5'-RACE that incorporated molecular barcodes. TCRdb analysed the 5' RACE reads with MiXCR anew, one entry per CDR3 protein. The sample contains around 890,000 distinct CDR3 sequences, approximately 12% of which appear only once. This record comes from a study of CD8 T cells in ankylosing spondylitis. Overall study results and limits: Roughly 8 highly homologous variants made up a TCR beta motif, and this motif appeared characteristic of ankylosing spondylitis blood. Disease-linked clones reportedly showed significant enrichment in matched ankylosing spondylitis synovial fluid.

The V segment lost 5 bases and the J segment 9 bases; nucleotides outside the gene matches: 15. Germline-derived CDR1 and CDR2 are SQVTM and ANQGSEA. The CDR3 is made up of 14 amino acids. This clonotype was obtained from a male donor with ankylosing spondylitis. The gene calls are TRBV29-1 and TRBJ2-7; TRBD2 matches at 8 bases. Sequencing was carried out using blood, either unsorted or a sorted T cell fraction (not recorded which). Here the CDR3 DNA reads TGCAGCGTTAGGGCTAGCGGGCTCCGAAGTGGGCAGTACTTC. Translation: CSVRASGLRSGQYF.